The T cell receptor beta chain under discussion was sequenced for a study of control samples from healthy donors and cancer patients. The germline gives CDR1 ENHRY, CDR2 SYGVKD. CDR3 length: 14 amino acids. V lost 5 bases to trimming and J lost 6 bases, with 11 bases between them. This clone has a single count. Assay used: immunoSEQ multiplex PCR; TCRdb lists only in-frame clones, some missing. Here the sample spans about 40,000 clones, around nine tenths being singletons. The sequencing input was blood. The clonotype comes from a woman between 50 and 59 years old in good health. The gene calls are TRBV10-3 and TRBJ1-6, with TRBD1 as a possible D gene (5 bases). CDR3 DNA sequence: TGTGCCATCAGTCCCGACAGCTCTAATTCACCCCTCCACTTT. Amino acids: CAISPDSSNSPLHF.